There are a few counts of the clone carrying this TCR beta chain. The antigen is not known. Expressed TCRB transcripts were sequenced because the entire RNA isolate underwent reverse transcription. Naive, central memory and regulatory T cell samples came to a mean of around 3.5 million reads. The method was immunoSEQ multiplex PCR; TCRdb's version includes in-frame clones alone and lacks a portion of them. The table lists hundreds of thousands of clones, around 12% of them singletons, with 0.015% to 0.02% in the top ten. Every donor provided one heparinised blood draw, which averaged approximately 100 mL. This specimen belongs to a study of beta chain features in type 1 diabetes. Whole-study results and caveats: Patients and controls would share equally any PCR tilt toward shorter templates. A greater similarity of naive, central memory and Treg TCRB repertoires was seen among patients than among healthy donors.

This CDR3 spans 15 amino acids. Germline V CDR1 and CDR2: SGHVS, FQNEAQ. The germline V and J ends were trimmed by 6 bases and 0 bases, with 15 bases remaining between them. This TCR came from a man aged 18 to 30 in good health. Sample: naive CD4+ T cells from blood. This sequence joins TRBV7-8 and TRBJ2-7; tentative D call: TRBD1 (6 bases). The CDR3 coding sequence is TGTGCCAGCAGTTCAGGGACATTCGACTCCTACGAGCAGTACTTC. Its protein is CASSSGTFDSYEQYF.